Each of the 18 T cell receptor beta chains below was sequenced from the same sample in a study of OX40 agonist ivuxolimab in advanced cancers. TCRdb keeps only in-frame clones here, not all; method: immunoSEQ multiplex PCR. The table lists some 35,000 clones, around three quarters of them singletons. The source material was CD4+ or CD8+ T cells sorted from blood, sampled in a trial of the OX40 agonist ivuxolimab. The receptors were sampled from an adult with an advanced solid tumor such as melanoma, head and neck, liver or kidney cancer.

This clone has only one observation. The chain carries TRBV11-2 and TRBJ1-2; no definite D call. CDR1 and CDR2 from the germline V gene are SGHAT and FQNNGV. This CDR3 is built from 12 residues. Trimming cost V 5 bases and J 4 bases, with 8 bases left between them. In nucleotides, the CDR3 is TGTGCCAGCAGCCCCCTTAGCTATGGCTACACCTTC. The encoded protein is CASSPLSYGYTF.

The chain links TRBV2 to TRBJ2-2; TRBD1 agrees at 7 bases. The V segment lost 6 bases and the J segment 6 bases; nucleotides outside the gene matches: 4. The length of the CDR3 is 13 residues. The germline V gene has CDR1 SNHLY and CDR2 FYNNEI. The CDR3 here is CASRDRLSGELFF. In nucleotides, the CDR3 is TGTGCCAGCAGGGACAGGTTGTCCGGGGAGCTGTTTTTT.

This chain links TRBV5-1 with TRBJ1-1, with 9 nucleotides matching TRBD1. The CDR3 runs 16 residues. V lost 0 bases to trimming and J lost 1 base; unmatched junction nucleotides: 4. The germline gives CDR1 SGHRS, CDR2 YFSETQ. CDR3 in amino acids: CASSLGSTGGNTEAFF. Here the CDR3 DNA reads TGCGCCAGCAGCTTGGGCTCGACAGGGGGGAACACTGAAGCTTTCTTT.

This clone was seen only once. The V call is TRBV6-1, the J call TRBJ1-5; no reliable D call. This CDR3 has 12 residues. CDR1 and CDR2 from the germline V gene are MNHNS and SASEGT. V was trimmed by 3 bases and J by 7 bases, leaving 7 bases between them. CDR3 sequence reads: CASSDKGQPQHF. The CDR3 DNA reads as TGTGCCAGCAGTGATAAGGGCCAGCCCCAGCATTTT.

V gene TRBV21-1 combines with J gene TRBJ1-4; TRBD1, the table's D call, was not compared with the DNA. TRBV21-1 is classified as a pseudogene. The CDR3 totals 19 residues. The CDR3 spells CASSNYSRTGGASNEKLFF. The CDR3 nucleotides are TGTGCCAGCAGCAACTACTCACGGACAGGGGGCGCATCTAATGAAAAACTGTTTTTT.

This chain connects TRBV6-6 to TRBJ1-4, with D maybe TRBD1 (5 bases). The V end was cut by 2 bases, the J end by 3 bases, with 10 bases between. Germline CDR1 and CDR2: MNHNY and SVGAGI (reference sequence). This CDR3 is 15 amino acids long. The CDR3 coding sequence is TGTGCCAGCAGTTACGGGGGATCAGCTAATGAAAAACTGTTTTTT. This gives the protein CASSYGGSANEKLFF.

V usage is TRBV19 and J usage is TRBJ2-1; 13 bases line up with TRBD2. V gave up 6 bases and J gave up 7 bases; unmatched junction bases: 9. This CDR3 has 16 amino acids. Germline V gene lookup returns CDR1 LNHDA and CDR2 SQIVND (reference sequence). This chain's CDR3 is CASSIWTSGGGNEQFF. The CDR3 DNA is TGTGCCAGTAGCATTTGGACTAGCGGGGGAGGGAATGAGCAGTTCTTC.

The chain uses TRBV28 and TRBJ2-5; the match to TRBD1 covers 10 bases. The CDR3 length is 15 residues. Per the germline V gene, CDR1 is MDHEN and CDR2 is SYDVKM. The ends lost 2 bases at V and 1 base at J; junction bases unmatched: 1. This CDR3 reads CASSLGTGVQETQYF. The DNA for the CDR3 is TGTGCCAGCAGTTTAGGGACAGGGGTCCAAGAGACCCAGTACTTC. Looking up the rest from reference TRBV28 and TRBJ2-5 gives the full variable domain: DVKVTQSSRYLVKRTGEKVFLECVQDMDHENMFWYRQDPGLGLRLIYFSYDVKMKEKGDIPEGYSVSREKKERFSLILESASTNQTSMYLCASSLGTGVQETQYFGPGTRLLVL.

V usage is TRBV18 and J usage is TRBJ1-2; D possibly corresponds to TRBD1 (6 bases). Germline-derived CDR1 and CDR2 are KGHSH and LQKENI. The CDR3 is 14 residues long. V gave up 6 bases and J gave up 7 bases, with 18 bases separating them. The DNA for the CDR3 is TGTGCCAGCTCCGGTAACCCTGGGGGGCTTGGCTACACCTTC. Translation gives CASSGNPGGLGYTF.

The CDR3 here is CALENSDYVNTEAFF. CDR3 bases: TGTGCCTTAGAAAACAGCGACTACGTGAACACTGAAGCTTTCTTT. The chain carries TRBV30 and TRBJ1-1; D gene ambiguous. V was clipped by 7 bases and J by 0 bases, with 18 bases between them. CDR3 length: 15 amino acids. CDR1 and CDR2 (germline): GTSNPN, SVGIG (reference sequence).

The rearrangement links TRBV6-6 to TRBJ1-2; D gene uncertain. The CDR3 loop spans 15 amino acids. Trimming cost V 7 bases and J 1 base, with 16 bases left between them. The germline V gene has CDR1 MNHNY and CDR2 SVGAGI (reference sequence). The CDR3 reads CASTLRTENNYGYTF. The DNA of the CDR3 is TGTGCCAGCACCCTCCGGACGGAGAATAACTATGGCTACACCTTC.

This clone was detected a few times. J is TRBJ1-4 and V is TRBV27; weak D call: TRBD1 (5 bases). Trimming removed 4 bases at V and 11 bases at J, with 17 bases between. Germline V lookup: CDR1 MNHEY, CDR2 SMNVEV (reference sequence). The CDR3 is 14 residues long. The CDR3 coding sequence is TGTGCCAGCAGTTCGTTGCAGGGATCAGGGAAACTGTTTTTT. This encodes CASSSLQGSGKLFF. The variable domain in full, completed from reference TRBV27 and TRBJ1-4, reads EAQVTQNPRYLITVTGKKLTVTCSQNMNHEYMSWYRQDPGLGLRQIYYSMNVEVTDKGDVPEGYKVSRKEKRNFPLILESPSPNQTSLYFCASSSLQGSGKLFFGSGTQLSVL.

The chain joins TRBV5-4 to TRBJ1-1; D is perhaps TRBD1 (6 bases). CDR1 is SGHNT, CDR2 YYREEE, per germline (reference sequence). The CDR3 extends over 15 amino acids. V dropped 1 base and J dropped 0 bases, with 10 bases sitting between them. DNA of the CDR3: TGTGCCAGCAGCTTGACAGGGTACATGAACACTGAAGCTTTCTTT. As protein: CASSLTGYMNTEAFF.

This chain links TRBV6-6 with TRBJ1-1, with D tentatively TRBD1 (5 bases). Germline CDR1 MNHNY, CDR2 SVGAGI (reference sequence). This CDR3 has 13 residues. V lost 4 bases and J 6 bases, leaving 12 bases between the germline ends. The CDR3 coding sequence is TGTGCCAGCAGTTCTGGGGGGAGGGCTGAAGCTTTCTTT. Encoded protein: CASSSGGRAEAFF.

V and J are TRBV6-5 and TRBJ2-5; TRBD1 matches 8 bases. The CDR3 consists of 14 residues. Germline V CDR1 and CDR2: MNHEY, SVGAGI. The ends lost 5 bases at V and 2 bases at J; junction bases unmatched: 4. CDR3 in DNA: TGTGCCAGCAGTGCAACAGGGGGGCAAGAGACCCAGTACTTC. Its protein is CASSATGGQETQYF.

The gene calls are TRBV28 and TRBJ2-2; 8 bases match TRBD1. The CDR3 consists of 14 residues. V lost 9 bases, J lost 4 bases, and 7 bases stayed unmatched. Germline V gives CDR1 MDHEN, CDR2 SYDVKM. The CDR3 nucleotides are TGTGCCAGTGTTACCGGGACAGGCACCGGGGAGCTGTTTTTT. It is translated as CASVTGTGTGELFF.

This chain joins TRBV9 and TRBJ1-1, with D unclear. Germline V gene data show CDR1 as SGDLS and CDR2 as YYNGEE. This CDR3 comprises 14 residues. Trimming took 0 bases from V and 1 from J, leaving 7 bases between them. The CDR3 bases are TGTGCCAGCAGCGTAGGGCCGGGGAACACTGAAGCTTTCTTT. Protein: CASSVGPGNTEAFF.

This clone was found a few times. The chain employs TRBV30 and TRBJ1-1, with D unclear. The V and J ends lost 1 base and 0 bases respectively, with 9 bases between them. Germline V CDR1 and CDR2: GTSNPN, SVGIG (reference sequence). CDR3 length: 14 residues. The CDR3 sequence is CAWSERVMNTEAFF. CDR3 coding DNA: TGTGCCTGGAGTGAAAGGGTGATGAACACTGAAGCTTTCTTT. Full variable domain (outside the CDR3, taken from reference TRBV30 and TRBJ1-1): SQTIHQWPATLVQPVGSPLSLECTVEGTSNPNLYWYRQAAGRGLQLLFYSVGIGQISSEVPQNLSASRPQDRQFILSSKKLLLSDSGFYLCAWSERVMNTEAFFGQGTRLTVV.